This TCR beta chain is from a study of cytomegalovirus exposure and HLA in healthy donors. The assay was immunoSEQ multiplex PCR, and TCRdb's table has in-frame clones only and misses some. This sample has 200,000 to 250,000 clones; less than 85% occur once, and the top ten carry roughly 5.4%. This CDR3 has 13 residues. Trimming took 4 bases from V and 7 from J, leaving 12 bases between them. Germline V gene data show CDR1 as SGDLS and CDR2 as YYNGEE. The donors were part of the validation cohort, which consisted of over a hundred subjects and was separate from the first cohort of under 750 subjects. Study-wide findings and caveats: Across donors, most TCRs were seen rarely, yet some public ones were widespread. Reports indicated that the classifier achieved high specificity and sensitivity in diagnosing cytomegalovirus status. Overall, around 160 TCR beta chains were annotated as cytomegalovirus-associated.

To note about this clone: The antigen remains undetermined.

The V and J genes are TRBV9 and TRBJ1-5; tentative D call: TRBD1 (5 bases). What was sequenced was PBMCs. This receptor was taken from a woman between 18 and 29 years old in good health and CMV-seronegative. The chain's CDR3 is CASSPMGGQPQHF. The CDR3 coding sequence is TGTGCCAGCAGCCCGATGGGGGGACAGCCCCAGCATTTT.